This T cell receptor (beta chain) was sequenced during a study of control samples from healthy donors and cancer patients. Sequencing was performed with immunoSEQ multiplex PCR; in TCRdb, only in-frame clones are kept and a portion is missing. The sample has about 49,000 clones, 80% to 90% seen once; the top ten hold roughly 2.8%. The CDR3 spans 16 residues. From germline, CDR1 is MNHEY and CDR2 SMNVEV (reference sequence). The V gene lost 4 bases and the J gene lost 0 bases, with 13 bases spanning the gap. The clonotype was recovered from a woman between 45 and 60 years old with lung cancer. The specimen sequenced was PBMCs. This chain uses TRBV27 with TRBJ2-1, with D unclear. CDR3 sequence (DNA): TGTGCCAGCAGTTCTTACAGTATTAGCTCCTACAATGAGCAGTTCTTC. The encoded protein is CASSSYSISSYNEQFF.